This is a list of T cell receptor beta chains from one sample in a study of monozygotic twins with inflammatory bowel disease. TCRdb re-analyzed the 5' RACE reads; it lists each CDR3 protein once, without DNA. This table holds around 370,000 distinct CDR3 sequences. Source material: blood. The receptor set was obtained from a human donor with ulcerative colitis or Crohn's disease, or a healthy co-twin of an affected twin (not recorded which). The CDR3 runs from the conserved cysteine through the conserved F or W.

CDR3 protein,V gene,J gene
CAISRTGVVQETQYF,TRBV10-3,TRBJ2-5
CSVVGSTTGELFF,TRBV29-1,TRBJ2-2
CATCPGGVNADTQYF,TRBV10-3,TRBJ2-3
CATSDGGATETQYF,TRBV24-1,TRBJ2-5
CAIGTGLEAFF,TRBV10-3,TRBJ1-1
CASSLVGTGFGEQYF,TRBV7-9,TRBJ2-7
CASRRQTANTEAFF,TRBV27,TRBJ1-1
CASSYGDRGRSSTEAFF,TRBV6-5,TRBJ1-1
CASSPETRLSSTDTQYF,TRBV6-1,TRBJ2-3
CASSLNRANTEAFF,TRBV6-2/TRBV6-3,TRBJ1-1
CASSLDLEGGRANVLTF,TRBV11-2,TRBJ2-6
CATSDPVGGSAGELFF,TRBV24-1,TRBJ2-2
CASSFQLGANQPQHF,TRBV12-3/TRBV12-4,TRBJ1-5
CASSQATDRVKETQYF,TRBV3-1,TRBJ2-5
CAILLAGGPIEQFF,TRBV7-9,TRBJ2-1
CASSSRDFYNEQFF,TRBV5-1,TRBJ2-1
CAISEWESDGYTF,TRBV10-3,TRBJ1-2